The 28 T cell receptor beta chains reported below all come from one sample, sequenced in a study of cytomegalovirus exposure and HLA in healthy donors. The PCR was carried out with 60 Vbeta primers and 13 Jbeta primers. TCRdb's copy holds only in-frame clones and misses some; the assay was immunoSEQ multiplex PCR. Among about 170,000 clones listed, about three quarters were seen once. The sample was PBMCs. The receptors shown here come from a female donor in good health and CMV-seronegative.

CDR3 sequence: CASSLLAGADTGELFF. In nucleotides, the CDR3 is TGTGCCAGCAGCTTACTAGCGGGAGCCGACACCGGGGAGCTGTTTTTT. V and J are TRBV5-4 and TRBJ2-2, with 11 bases aligning to TRBD2. Germline V CDR1 and CDR2: SGHNT, YYREEE (reference sequence). The CDR3 has 16 amino acids. The V gene end was trimmed by 2 bases and the J gene end by 3 bases; junction bases not matched to a gene: 3.

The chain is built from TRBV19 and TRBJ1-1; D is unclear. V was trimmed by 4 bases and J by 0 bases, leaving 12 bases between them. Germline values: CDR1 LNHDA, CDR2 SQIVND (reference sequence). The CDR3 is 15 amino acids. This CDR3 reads CASSTSVPMNTEAFF. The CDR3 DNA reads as TGTGCCAGTAGTACCTCAGTCCCAATGAACACTGAAGCTTTCTTT.

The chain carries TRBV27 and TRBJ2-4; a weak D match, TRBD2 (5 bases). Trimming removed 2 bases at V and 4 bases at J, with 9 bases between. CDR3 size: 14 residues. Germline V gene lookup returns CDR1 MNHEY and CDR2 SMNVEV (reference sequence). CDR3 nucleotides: TGTGCCAGCAGTTTAGAGGGCGAGAAAAACATTCAGTACTTC. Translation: CASSLEGEKNIQYF.

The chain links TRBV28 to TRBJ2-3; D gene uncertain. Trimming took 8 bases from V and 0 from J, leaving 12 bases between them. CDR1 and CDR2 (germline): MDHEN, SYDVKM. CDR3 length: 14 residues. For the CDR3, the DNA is TGTGCCAGCCGGGTTCCGGCTAGCACAGATACGCAGTATTTT. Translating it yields CASRVPASTDTQYF. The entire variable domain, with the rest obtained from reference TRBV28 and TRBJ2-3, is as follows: DVKVTQSSRYLVKRTGEKVFLECVQDMDHENMFWYRQDPGLGLRLIYFSYDVKMKEKGDIPEGYSVSREKKERFSLILESASTNQTSMYLCASRVPASTDTQYFGPGTRLTVL.

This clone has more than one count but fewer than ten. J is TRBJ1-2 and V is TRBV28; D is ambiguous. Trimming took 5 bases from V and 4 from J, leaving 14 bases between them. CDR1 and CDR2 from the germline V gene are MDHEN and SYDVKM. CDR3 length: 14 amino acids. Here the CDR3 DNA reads TGTGCCAGCAGTCCCGAACCCTACTTCTATGGCTACACCTTC. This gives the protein CASSPEPYFYGYTF.

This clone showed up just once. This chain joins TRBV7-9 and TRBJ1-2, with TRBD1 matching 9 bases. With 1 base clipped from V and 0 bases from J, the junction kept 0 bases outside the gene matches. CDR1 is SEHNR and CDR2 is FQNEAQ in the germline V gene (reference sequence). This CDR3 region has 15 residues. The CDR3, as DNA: TGTGCCAGCAGCTTAGGGGACAGGGCTAACTATGGCTACACCTTC. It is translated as CASSLGDRANYGYTF.

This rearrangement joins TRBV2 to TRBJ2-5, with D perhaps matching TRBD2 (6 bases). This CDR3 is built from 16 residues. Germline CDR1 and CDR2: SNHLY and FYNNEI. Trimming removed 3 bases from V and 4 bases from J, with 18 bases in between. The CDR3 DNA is TGTGCCAGCAGTGATTCCTGGGACTCAAGTTCAGAGACCCAGTACTTC. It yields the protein CASSDSWDSSSETQYF.

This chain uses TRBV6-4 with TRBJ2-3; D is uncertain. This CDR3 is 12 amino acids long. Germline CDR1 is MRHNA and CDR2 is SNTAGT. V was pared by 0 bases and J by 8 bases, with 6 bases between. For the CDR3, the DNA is TGTGCCAGCAGTGACTCCGTCGGTACGCAGTATTTT. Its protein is CASSDSVGTQYF.

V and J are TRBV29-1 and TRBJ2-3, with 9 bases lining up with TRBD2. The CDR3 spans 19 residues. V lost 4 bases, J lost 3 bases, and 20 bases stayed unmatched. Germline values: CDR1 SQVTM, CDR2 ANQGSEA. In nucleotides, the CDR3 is TGCAGCGTTGTTTCTCTAATGGCGGGAGGGTGGAAAGTGACAGATACGCAGTATTTT. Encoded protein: CSVVSLMAGGWKVTDTQYF.

The CDR3 protein is CASSIDSGVIYNEQFF. The CDR3 DNA follows: TGTGCCAGTAGTATTGATAGCGGGGTGATCTACAATGAGCAGTTCTTC. The chain joins TRBV19 to TRBJ2-1; 8 nucleotides line up with TRBD2. V trimming: 3 bases; J trimming: 3 bases; junction bases outside the gene matches: 7. The CDR3 loop spans 16 amino acids. Germline-derived CDR1 and CDR2 are LNHDA and SQIVND (reference sequence).

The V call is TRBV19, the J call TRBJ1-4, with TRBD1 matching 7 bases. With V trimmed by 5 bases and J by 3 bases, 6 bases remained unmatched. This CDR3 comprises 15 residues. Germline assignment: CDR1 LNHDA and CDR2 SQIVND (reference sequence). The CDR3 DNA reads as TGTGCCAGTAGTTCGAGGACAGGACCTAATGAAAAACTGTTTTTT. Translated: CASSSRTGPNEKLFF.

Written as DNA, the CDR3 is TGTGCCAGCAGGGGCCCTAATCAGCCCCAGCATTTT. Translated: CASRGPNQPQHF. The chain links TRBV25-1 to TRBJ1-5; D unclear. Germline V gene sequence: CDR1 MGHDK, CDR2 SYGVNS. Trimming stripped 6 bases from V and 4 bases from J, with 7 bases between. This CDR3 contains 12 residues. The complete variable domain, with remaining parts taken from reference TRBV25-1 and TRBJ1-5, reads EADIYQTPRYLVIGTGKKITLECSQTMGHDKMYWYQQDPGMELHLIHYSYGVNSTEKGDLSSESTVSRIRTEHFPLTLESARPSHTSQYLCASRGPNQPQHFGDGTRLSIL.

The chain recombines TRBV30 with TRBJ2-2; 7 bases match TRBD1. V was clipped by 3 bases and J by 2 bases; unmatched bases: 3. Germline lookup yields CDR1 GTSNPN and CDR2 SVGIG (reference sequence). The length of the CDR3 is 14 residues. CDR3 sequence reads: CAWRGDSNTGELFF. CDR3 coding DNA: TGTGCCTGGAGGGGGGACAGCAACACCGGGGAGCTGTTTTTT.

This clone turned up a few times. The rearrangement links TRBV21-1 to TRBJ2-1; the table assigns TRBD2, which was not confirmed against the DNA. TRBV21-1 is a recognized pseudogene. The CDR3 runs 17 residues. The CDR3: CASRRGWRGRYTNEQFF. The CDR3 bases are TGTGCCAGCAGAAGGGGATGGCGGGGGAGATATACAAATGAGCAGTTCTTC.

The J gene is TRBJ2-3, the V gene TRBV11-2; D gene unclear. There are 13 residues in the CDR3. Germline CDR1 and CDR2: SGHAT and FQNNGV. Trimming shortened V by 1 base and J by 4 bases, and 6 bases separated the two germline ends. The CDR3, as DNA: TGTGCCAGCAGCTTAGGTCTACCAGATACGCAGTATTTT. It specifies CASSLGLPDTQYF.

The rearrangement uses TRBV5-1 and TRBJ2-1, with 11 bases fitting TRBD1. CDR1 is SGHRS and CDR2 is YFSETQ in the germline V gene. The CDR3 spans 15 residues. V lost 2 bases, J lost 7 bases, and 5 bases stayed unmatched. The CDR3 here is CASSFRDRGTNEQFF. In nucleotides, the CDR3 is TGCGCCAGCAGCTTCCGGGACAGGGGGACAAATGAGCAGTTCTTC.

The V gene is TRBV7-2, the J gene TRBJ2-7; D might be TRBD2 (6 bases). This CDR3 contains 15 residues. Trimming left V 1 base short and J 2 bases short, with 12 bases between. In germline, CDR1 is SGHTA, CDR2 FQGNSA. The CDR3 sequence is CASSLGRAGPYEQYF. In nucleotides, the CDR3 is TGTGCCAGCAGCTTAGGACGAGCGGGCCCCTACGAGCAGTACTTC.

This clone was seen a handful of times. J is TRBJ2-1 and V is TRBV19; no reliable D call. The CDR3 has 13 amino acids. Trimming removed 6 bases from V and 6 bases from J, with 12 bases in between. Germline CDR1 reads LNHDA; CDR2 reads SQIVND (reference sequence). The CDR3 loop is CASSRQTFNEQFF. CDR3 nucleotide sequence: TGTGCCAGTAGCCGCCAGACTTTCAATGAGCAGTTCTTC.

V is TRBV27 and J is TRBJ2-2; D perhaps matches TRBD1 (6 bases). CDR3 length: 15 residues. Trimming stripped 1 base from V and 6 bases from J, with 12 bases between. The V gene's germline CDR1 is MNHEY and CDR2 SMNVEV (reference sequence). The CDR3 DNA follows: TGTGCCAGCAGTTTATGGGGGCCTTTAGCCGGGGAGCTGTTTTTT. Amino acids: CASSLWGPLAGELFF.

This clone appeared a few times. DNA of the CDR3: TGTGCCAGCAGCCCCTTGAGTAACTCCTACGAGCAGTACTTC. It specifies CASSPLSNSYEQYF. This rearrangement joins TRBV28 to TRBJ2-7; the D is unclear. The CDR3 has 14 amino acids. Between the trimmed V and J ends, which lost 6 bases and 0 bases, there was a span of 12 bases. Germline V gives CDR1 MDHEN, CDR2 SYDVKM.

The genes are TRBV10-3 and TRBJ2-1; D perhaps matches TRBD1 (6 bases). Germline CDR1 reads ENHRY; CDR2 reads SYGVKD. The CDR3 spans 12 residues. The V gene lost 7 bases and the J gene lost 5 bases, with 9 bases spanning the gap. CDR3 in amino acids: CAIKNRDNEQFF. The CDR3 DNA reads TGTGCCATCAAAAACAGGGACAATGAGCAGTTCTTC.

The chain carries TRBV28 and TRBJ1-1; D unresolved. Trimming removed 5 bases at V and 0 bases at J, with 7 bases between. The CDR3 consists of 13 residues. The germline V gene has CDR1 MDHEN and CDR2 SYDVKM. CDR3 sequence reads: CASSLTMNTEAFF. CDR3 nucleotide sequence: TGTGCCAGCAGTCTGACAATGAACACTGAAGCTTTCTTT. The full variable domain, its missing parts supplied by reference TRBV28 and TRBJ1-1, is DVKVTQSSRYLVKRTGEKVFLECVQDMDHENMFWYRQDPGLGLRLIYFSYDVKMKEKGDIPEGYSVSREKKERFSLILESASTNQTSMYLCASSLTMNTEAFFGQGTRLTVV.

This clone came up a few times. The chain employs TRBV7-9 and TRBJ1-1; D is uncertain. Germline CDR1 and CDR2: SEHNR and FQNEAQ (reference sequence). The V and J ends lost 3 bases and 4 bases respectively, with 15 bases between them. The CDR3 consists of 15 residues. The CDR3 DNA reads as TGTGCCAGCAGCTTGAATTATAGAATGAGCACTGAAGCTTTCTTT. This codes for CASSLNYRMSTEAFF.

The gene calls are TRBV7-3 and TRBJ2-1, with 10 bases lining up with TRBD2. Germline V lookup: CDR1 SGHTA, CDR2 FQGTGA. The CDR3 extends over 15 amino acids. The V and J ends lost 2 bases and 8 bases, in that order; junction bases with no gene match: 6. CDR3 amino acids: CASSLERGGFDEQFF. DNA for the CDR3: TGTGCCAGCAGCTTAGAGCGGGGGGGATTCGATGAGCAGTTCTTC.

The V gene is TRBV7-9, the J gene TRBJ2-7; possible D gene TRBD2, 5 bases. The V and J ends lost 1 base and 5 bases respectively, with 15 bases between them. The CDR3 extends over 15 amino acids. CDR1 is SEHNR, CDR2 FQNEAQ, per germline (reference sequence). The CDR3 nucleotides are TGTGCCAGCAGCTTAGTAGGTCCGGACGGGGACGAGCAGTACTTC. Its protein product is CASSLVGPDGDEQYF.

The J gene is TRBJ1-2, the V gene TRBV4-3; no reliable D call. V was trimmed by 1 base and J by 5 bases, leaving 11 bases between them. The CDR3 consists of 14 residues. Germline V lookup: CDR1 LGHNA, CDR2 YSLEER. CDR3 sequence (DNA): TGCGCCAGCAGCCAAGGCGGAACCAAATATGGCTACACCTTC. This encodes CASSQGGTKYGYTF.

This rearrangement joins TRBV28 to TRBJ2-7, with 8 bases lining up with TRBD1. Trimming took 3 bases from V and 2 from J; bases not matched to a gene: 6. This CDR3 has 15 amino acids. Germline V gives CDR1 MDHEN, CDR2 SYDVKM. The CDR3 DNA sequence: TGTGCCAGCAGTTTTACAGGGGGTAAGGCCTACGAGCAGTACTTC. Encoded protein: CASSFTGGKAYEQYF.

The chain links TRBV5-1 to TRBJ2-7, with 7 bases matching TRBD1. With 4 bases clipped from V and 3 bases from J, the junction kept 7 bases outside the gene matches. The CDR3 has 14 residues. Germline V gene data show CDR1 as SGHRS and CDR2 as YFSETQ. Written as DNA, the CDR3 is TGCGCCAGCAGCGTACGGGACAGAGTCTACGAGCAGTACTTC. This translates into CASSVRDRVYEQYF.